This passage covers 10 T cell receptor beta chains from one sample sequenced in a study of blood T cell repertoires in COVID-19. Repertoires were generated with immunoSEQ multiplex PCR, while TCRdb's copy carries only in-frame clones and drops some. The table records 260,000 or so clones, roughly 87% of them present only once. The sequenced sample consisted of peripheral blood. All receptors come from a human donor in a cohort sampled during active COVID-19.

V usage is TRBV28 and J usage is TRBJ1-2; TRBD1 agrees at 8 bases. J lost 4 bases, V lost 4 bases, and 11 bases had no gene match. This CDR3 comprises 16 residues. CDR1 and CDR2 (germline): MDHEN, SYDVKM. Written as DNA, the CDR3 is TGTGCCAGCAGTTCTATCAGGGGGCGAGTATCCTATGGCTACACCTTC. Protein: CASSSIRGRVSYGYTF.

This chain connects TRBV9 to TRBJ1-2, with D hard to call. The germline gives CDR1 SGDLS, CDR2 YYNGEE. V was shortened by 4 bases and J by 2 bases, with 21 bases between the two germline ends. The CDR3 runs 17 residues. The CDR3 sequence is CASSPEGAYGQNYGYTF. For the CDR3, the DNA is TGTGCCAGCAGCCCCGAGGGCGCCTACGGTCAGAACTATGGCTACACCTTC.

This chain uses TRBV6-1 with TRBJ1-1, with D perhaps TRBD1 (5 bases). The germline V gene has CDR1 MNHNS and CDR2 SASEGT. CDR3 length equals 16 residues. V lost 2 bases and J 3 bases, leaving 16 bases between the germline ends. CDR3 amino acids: CASSEPYPGEDTEAFF. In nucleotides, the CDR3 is TGTGCCAGCAGTGAACCCTACCCGGGGGAAGACACTGAAGCTTTCTTT.

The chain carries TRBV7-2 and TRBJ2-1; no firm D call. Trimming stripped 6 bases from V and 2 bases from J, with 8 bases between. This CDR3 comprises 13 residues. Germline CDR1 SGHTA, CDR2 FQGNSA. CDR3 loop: CASSMGPYNEQFF. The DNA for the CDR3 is TGTGCCAGCAGTATGGGCCCCTACAATGAGCAGTTCTTC. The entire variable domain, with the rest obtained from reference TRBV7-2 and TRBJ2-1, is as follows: GAGVSQSPSNKVTEKGKDVELRCDPISGHTALYWYRQSLGQGLEFLIYFQGNSAPDKSGLPSDRFSAERTGGSVSTLTIQRTQQEDSAVYLCASSMGPYNEQFFGPGTRLTVL.

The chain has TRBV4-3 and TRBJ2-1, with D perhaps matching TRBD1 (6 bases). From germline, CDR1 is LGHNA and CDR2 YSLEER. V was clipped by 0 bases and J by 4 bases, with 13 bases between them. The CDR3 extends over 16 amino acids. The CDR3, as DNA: TGCGCCAGCAGCCAAGATTGGGACAAGACATACAATGAGCAGTTCTTC. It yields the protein CASSQDWDKTYNEQFF.

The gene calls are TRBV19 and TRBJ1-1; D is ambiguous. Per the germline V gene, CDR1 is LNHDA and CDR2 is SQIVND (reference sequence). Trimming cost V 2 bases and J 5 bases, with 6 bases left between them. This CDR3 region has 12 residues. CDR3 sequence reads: CASSISATEAFF. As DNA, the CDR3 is TGTGCCAGTAGTATAAGTGCGACTGAAGCTTTCTTT.

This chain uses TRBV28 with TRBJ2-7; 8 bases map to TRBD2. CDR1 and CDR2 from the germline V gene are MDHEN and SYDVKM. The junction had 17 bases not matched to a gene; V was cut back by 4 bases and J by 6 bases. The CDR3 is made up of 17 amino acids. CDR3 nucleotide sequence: TGTGCCAGCAGTTACCCCGCCGGGGGGGGCGGAAGAGGCGAGCAGTACTTC. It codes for CASSYPAGGGGRGEQYF.

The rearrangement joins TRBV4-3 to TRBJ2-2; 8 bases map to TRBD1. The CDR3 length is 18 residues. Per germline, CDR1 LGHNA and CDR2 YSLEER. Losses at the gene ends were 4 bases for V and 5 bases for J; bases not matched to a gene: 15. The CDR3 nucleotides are TGCGCCAGCAGCCTACTTAGAAACAGGGGGGCTAAGACCGGGGAGCTGTTTTTT. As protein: CASSLLRNRGAKTGELFF.

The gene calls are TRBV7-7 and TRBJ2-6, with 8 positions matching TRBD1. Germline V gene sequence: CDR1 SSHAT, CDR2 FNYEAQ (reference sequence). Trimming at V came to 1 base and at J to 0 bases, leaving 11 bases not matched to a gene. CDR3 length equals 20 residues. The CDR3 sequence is CASSLVLTGGLGSGANVLTF. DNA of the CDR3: TGTGCCAGCAGCTTAGTTCTTACAGGGGGTTTGGGCTCTGGGGCCAACGTCCTGACTTTC.

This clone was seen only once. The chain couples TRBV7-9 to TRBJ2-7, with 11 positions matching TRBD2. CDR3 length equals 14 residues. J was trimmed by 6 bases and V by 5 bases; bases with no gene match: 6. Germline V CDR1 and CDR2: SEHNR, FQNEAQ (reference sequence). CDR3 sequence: CASSLTSGSSEQYF. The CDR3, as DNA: TGTGCCAGCAGCCTTACTAGCGGGAGTTCCGAGCAGTACTTC.